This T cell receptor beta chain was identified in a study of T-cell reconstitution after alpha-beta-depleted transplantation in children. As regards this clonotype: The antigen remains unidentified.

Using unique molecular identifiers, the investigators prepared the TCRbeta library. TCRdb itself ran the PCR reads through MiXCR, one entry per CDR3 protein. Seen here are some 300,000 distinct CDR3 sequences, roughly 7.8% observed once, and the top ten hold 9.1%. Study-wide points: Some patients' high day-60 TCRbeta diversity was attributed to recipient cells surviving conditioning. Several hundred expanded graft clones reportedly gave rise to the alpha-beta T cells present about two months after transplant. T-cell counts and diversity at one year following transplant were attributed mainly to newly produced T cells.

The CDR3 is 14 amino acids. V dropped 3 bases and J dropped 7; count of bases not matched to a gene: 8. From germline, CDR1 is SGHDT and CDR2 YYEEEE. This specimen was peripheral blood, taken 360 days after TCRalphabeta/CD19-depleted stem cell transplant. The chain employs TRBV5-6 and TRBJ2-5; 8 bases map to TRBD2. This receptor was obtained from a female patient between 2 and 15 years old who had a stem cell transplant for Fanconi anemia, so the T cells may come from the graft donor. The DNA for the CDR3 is TGTGCCAGCAGCTCTATAGCGGGGTTGGGGACCCAGTACTTC. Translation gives CASSSIAGLGTQYF.